A single sample gave rise to the 10 T cell receptor beta chains below, sequenced in a study of CD8+ T cells in alopecia areata (dated by TCRdb to the late 2010s). Pooled mouse cutaneous lymph node cells were stained for CD4, CD8alpha, NKG2D, NKG2ACE and other markers and were then sorted on a BD Influx. Library method: the immunoSEQ multiplex PCR assay. RNA was extracted from all samples and reverse transcribed into cDNA, which served as template for TCR sequencing. Imported from immuneACCESS, the table was reduced by TCRdb to in-frame sequences with V and J called. These copies leave out some clones; in studies compared against another copy, an unresolved V gene accounts for under half, and the cause of the remainder is not known. The sample records around 290,000 clones, none occurring a single time. Approximately 1.2% of the sample is taken by the ten largest. The sequenced sample was CD4+ T cells sorted from a lymph node. The receptor source for this set is a C3H/HeJ mouse with alopecia areata. Mice from this strain have the MHC haplotype H2-k.

This clone was recorded a few times. The gene symbols are mouse symbols. The CDR3 end falls 4 residues outside the read, so it is completed with the germline J gene. V and J are TRBV13-1 and TRBJ2-7; no clear D gene. The CDR3 runs to 12 residues. V lost 5 bases, J lost 0 bases, and 6 bases lay in between. Per germline, CDR1 NSHNY and CDR2 SYGAGN. Incomplete CDR3 DNA: TGTGCCAGCAGCAGAATCTCCTAT. Residues: CASSRISY. The CDR3 reads in full as CASSRISYEQYF.

This clone turned up a few times. Gene names are mouse gene names. Coverage ceases 4 residues before the CDR3 finishes, and the germline J gene fills in the end. The gene calls are TRBV13-1 and TRBJ2-7; D gene uncertain. The CDR3 sequence is 14 residues long. Trimming took off 1 base at V and 0 bases at J, with 8 bases between the two ends. Germline assignment: CDR1 NSHNY and CDR2 SYGAGN. The CDR3 loop is CASSDPASSYEQYF. The sequenced part of the CDR3 DNA is TGTGCCAGCAGTGATCCAGCTAGCTCCTAT.

As concerns this clone: Gene labels here are mouse ones. The sequence runs out 4 residues before the end of the CDR3; the remainder is reconstructed from the germline J gene. The chain couples TRBV4 to TRBJ2-2; 8 nucleotides align to TRBD2. The germline CDR1 and CDR2 sequences are LGHDT and YNNKQL (reference sequence). The CDR3 totals 16 residues. With 4 bases clipped from V and 0 bases from J, the junction kept 4 bases outside the gene matches. The CDR3 DNA, read in part, is TGTGCCAGCAGCTTTCGACTGGGGACAAACACCGGG. Amino acids: CASSFRLGTNTG. The whole CDR3 reads CASSFRLGTNTGQLYF.

Regarding this clone: The genes are named according to mouse. Read sequence stops 4 residues before the CDR3 end, and the germline J gene provides the missing end. The chain employs TRBV17 and TRBJ2-2, with 10 positions matching TRBD2. This CDR3 contains 16 residues. The germline V gene encodes CDR1 MNHDT and CDR2 YYDKIL. Losses at the gene ends were 5 bases for V and 3 bases for J; bases not matched to a gene: 6. CDR3 residues: CASSPGGAQHTGQLYF. The covered CDR3 bases are TGTGCTAGCAGTCCTGGGGGGGCGCAGCACACCGGG. The complete variable domain, with remaining parts taken from reference TRBV17 and TRBJ2-2, reads DTTVKQNPRYKLARVGKPVNLICSQTMNHDTMYWYQKKPNQAPKLLLFYYDKILNREADTFEKFQSSRPNNSFCSLYIGSAGLEYSAMYLCASSPGGAQHTGQLYFGEGSKLTVL.

With regard to this clone: Gene names and germline match the mouse. The read finishes 4 residues shy of the CDR3 end, and the germline J gene is used to complete it. The chain couples TRBV13-1 to TRBJ2-7, with TRBD1 identical over 9 bases. The CDR3 is 12 amino acids. Losses at the gene ends were 6 bases for V and 3 bases for J; bases not matched to a gene: 1. Germline V gene data show CDR1 as NSHNY and CDR2 as SYGAGN. Incomplete CDR3 DNA: TGTGCCAGCAAGACAGGGGGCTAT. Translating gives CASKTGGY. The whole CDR3 sequence is CASKTGGYEQYF.

A word on this clone: The germline and genes are mouse ones. The CDR3 goes on 4 residues after the read ends, and that part is filled in from the germline J gene. This chain links TRBV19 with TRBJ2-3; 10 bases fit TRBD2. Germline assignment: CDR1 FNHDT and CDR2 SITEND (reference sequence). The CDR3 runs 16 residues. Trimming took 2 bases from V and 0 from J; bases not matched to a gene: 3. The CDR3 reads CASSIWTGGSAETLYF. CDR3 DNA (partial): TGTGCCAGCAGTATCTGGACTGGGGGTAGTGCAGAA.

The sample holds many counts of this clone. Gene and germline names: mouse. The read terminates 4 residues ahead of where the CDR3 ends, so the germline J gene completes it. Additional DNA sequences in this sample encode the identical CDR3. J is TRBJ2-5 and V is TRBV13-2; TRBD2 matches at 10 bases. Looked up from germline, CDR1 is NNHNN and CDR2 is SYGAGS (reference sequence). The length of the CDR3 is 17 residues. V was clipped by 0 bases and J by 0 bases; unmatched bases: 4. The sequenced part of the CDR3 DNA is TGTGCCAGCGGTGATGCTGGACTGGGGGATAACCAAGAC. Translation gives CASGDAGLGDNQD. The CDR3 in its entirety is CASGDAGLGDNQDTQYF.

This clone was counted only a few times. Mouse gene names and germline throughout. The CDR3 end is not reached by the read, which stops 4 residues before it; the germline J gene fills it in. Other DNA variants within this sample encode the same CDR3. The gene calls are TRBV12-1 and TRBJ1-2; no definite D call. Germline V CDR1 and CDR2: SGHSN, HYEKVE. This CDR3 has 13 amino acids. The V gene lost 0 bases and the J gene lost 0 bases, with 4 bases spanning the gap. Incomplete CDR3 DNA: TGTGCCAGCTCTCTCGCTGCAAACTCC. Translation: CASSLAANS. The whole CDR3 protein reads CASSLAANSDYTF.

This clone came up a few times. The gene names here belong to mouse. The read finishes 4 residues shy of the CDR3 end, and the germline J gene is used to complete it. This chain uses TRBV31 with TRBJ2-3, with TRBD2 matching over 8 bases. The CDR3 sequence is 15 residues long. In germline, CDR1 is GKSSPN, CDR2 SITVG. The V segment lost 0 bases and the J segment 2 bases; nucleotides outside the gene matches: 4. CDR3 amino acids: CAWSLVWGDAETLYF. The CDR3 bases that were read are TGTGCCTGGAGTCTAGTCTGGGGGGATGCAGAA.

On this clone: Here the gene names and germline are mouse. The read ends 4 residues early relative to the CDR3; the germline J gene fills the gap. The chain joins TRBV29 to TRBJ2-1, with TRBD1 as a possible D gene (6 bases). This CDR3 has 14 amino acids. Germline V lookup: CDR1 MSHET, CDR2 SYDVDS. Trimming removed 5 bases from V and 2 bases from J, with 10 bases in between. The DNA read from the CDR3 is TGTGCTAGCAGTCCATCAGGGGACTATGCT. It yields the protein CASSPSGDYA. The whole CDR3 reads CASSPSGDYAEQFF.